One and the same sample provided the 20 T cell receptor beta chains below, sequenced in a study of blood T cell repertoires in COVID-19. Profiling relied on immunoSEQ multiplex PCR, and the TCRdb table lists in-frame clones only, not all of them. The profile shows about 54,000 clones, under 90% of them singletons. Sequenced: peripheral blood. The receptors stem from a man aged 50 or older with acute or convalescent COVID-19.

This clone was seen a single time. The chain combines TRBV20-1 with TRBJ2-5; 8 bases line up with TRBD1. V lost 3 bases to trimming and J lost 7 bases; unmatched junction nucleotides: 10. CDR1 is DFQATT, CDR2 SNEGSKA, per germline (reference sequence). This CDR3 contains 14 residues. CDR3 DNA: TGCAGTGCTAGTCCTGGACAGGGTATCTTGACCCAGTACTTC. It encodes CSASPGQGILTQYF.

V is TRBV7-5 and J is TRBJ1-1; TRBD1 was called by the table and not checked on the DNA. TRBV7-5 is listed as a pseudogene. This CDR3 is 15 amino acids long. The CDR3 region is CAPDRERIPKNPAFF. The DNA of the CDR3 is TGTGCGCCGGACAGGGAGAGAATCCCCAAGAATCCGGCTTTCTTT.

This rearrangement joins TRBV6-1 to TRBJ1-5; 8 bases are shared with TRBD1. V lost 2 bases to trimming and J lost 6 bases; unmatched junction nucleotides: 9. The CDR3 loop spans 16 amino acids. CDR1 is MNHNS, CDR2 SASEGT, per germline. The CDR3 protein is CASSEWTGTVGQPQHF. The CDR3 DNA sequence: TGTGCCAGCAGTGAATGGACAGGGACGGTGGGTCAGCCCCAGCATTTT.

V gene TRBV19 combines with J gene TRBJ1-2; tentatively, D is TRBD1 (6 bases). V gave up 9 bases and J gave up 2 bases, with 13 bases separating them. CDR1 and CDR2 (germline): LNHDA, SQIVND (reference sequence). CDR3 length: 13 residues. CDR3 nucleotide sequence: TGTGCCAGCGTCTCGAGGGGGAACTATGGCTACACCTTC. Its translation: CASVSRGNYGYTF.

This clone appeared a single time. The chain is built from TRBV4-2 and TRBJ2-5; maybe TRBD1 (6 bases). V was cut by 3 bases and J by 1 base, with 12 bases left in between. The CDR3 consists of 15 residues. Per germline, CDR1 LGHNA and CDR2 YNFKEQ. The CDR3 DNA sequence: TGTGCCAGCAGCCAGGTTAGGGGGTTCCAAGAGACCCAGTACTTC. It translates to CASSQVRGFQETQYF.

This clone showed up just once. The J gene is TRBJ2-1, the V gene TRBV6-5; a possible D gene is TRBD1 (6 bases). Per the germline V gene, CDR1 is MNHEY and CDR2 is SVGAGI. The CDR3 is 14 amino acids. Trimming left V 2 bases short and J 5 bases short, with 10 bases between. This CDR3 is CASSYTTGNNEQFF. For the CDR3, the DNA is TGTGCCAGCAGTTACACAACAGGGAACAATGAGCAGTTCTTC.

The gene calls are TRBV7-6 and TRBJ2-3; D is perhaps TRBD2 (5 bases). Germline-derived CDR1 and CDR2 are SGHVS and FNYEAQ. This CDR3 is 15 amino acids long. V lost 3 bases and J lost 6, with 16 bases in between. CDR3 sequence reads: CASSLTGISPDTQYF. The CDR3 coding sequence is TGTGCCAGCAGCTTGACGGGGATTAGCCCCGATACGCAGTATTTT.

The V gene is TRBV13, the J gene TRBJ1-1; D unclear. The CDR3 spans 11 residues. Germline CDR1 and CDR2: PRHDT and FYEKMQ (reference sequence). The germline V and J ends were trimmed by 11 bases and 4 bases, with 11 bases remaining between them. CDR3 DNA sequence: TGTGCCCTCCGGTCTGGCACTGAAGCTTTCTTT. This sequence encodes CALRSGTEAFF.

In its sample, this clone was seen a few times. This sequence joins TRBV10-3 and TRBJ2-7; 9 bases map to TRBD1. CDR1 is ENHRY, CDR2 SYGVKD, per germline. V was pared by 6 bases and J by 1 base, with 10 bases of the junction left unmatched. The CDR3 has 16 residues. In DNA, the CDR3 is TGTGCCATCAGGGACCCACAGGGGGCGTTTTCCTACGAGCAGTACTTC. Translating gives CAIRDPQGAFSYEQYF.

This chain uses TRBV19 with TRBJ2-7; possible D gene TRBD2, 6 bases. Trimming shortened V by 1 base and J by 3 bases, and 13 bases separated the two germline ends. The CDR3 is made up of 15 amino acids. Germline V lookup: CDR1 LNHDA, CDR2 SQIVND (reference sequence). DNA of the CDR3: TGTGCCAGTAGTATAGGGCTGGGGACTTACTACGAGCAGTACTTC. Protein sequence: CASSIGLGTYYEQYF.

As to this clone: Other DNA sequences in this sample translate to the same CDR3. The chain couples TRBV27 to TRBJ2-5; 7 positions agree with TRBD1. Losses at the gene ends were 0 bases for V and 1 base for J; bases not matched to a gene: 2. There are 15 residues in the CDR3. Per germline, CDR1 MNHEY and CDR2 SMNVEV (reference sequence). The CDR3 DNA follows: TGTGCCAGCAGTTTATCTCGACAGGGCCAAGAGACCCAGTACTTC. It translates to CASSLSRQGQETQYF.

The chain uses TRBV3-1 (or the pseudogene TRBV3-2) and TRBJ1-3; D remains unclear. Germline CDR1 reads LGHDT; CDR2 reads YNNKEL (reference sequence). The CDR3 has 12 residues. The V end was cut by 2 bases, the J end by 4 bases, with 3 bases between. The DNA for the CDR3 is TGTGCCAGCAGCCAAACAGGAAACACCATATATTTT. This translates into CASSQTGNTIYF.

The chain employs TRBV6-5 and TRBJ2-7; the match to TRBD2 covers 7 bases. The CDR3 is made up of 14 amino acids. V gave up 6 bases and J gave up 4 bases; unmatched junction bases: 9. From germline, CDR1 is MNHEY and CDR2 SVGAGI. CDR3 bases: TGTGCCAGCAGGCCCGAGCGGGGCCATTACGAGCAGTACTTC. It specifies CASRPERGHYEQYF.

The V gene is TRBV6-1, the J gene TRBJ2-3, with a weak D call TRBD2 (5 bases). Germline CDR1 and CDR2: MNHNS and SASEGT. The ends were cut back, 4 bases at V and 6 bases at J, with 23 bases in the middle. The CDR3 length is 17 residues. For the CDR3, the DNA is TGTGCCAGCAGTGGAGATTTCTTACCAACCAGAGGGGATACGCAGTATTTT. Protein product: CASSGDFLPTRGDTQYF.

The rearrangement links TRBV27 to TRBJ1-6; D may be TRBD1 (5 bases). The CDR3 runs to 17 residues. Germline lookup yields CDR1 MNHEY and CDR2 SMNVEV (reference sequence). Deletions cut 0 bases from V and 6 bases from J, with 15 bases between. For the CDR3, the DNA is TGTGCCAGCAGTTTATCTGTGTTGGCAGGGCCTAATTCACCCCTCCACTTT. It is translated as CASSLSVLAGPNSPLHF.

This clone was recorded once. V is TRBV6-5 and J is TRBJ1-3; D might be TRBD1 (5 bases). The V gene lost 6 bases and the J gene lost 0 bases, with 12 bases spanning the gap. CDR3 length: 15 amino acids. Germline V CDR1 and CDR2: MNHEY, SVGAGI. Here the CDR3 reads CASRKGLHSGNTIYF. The CDR3 DNA sequence: TGTGCCAGCAGAAAGGGACTCCACTCTGGAAACACCATATATTTT.

This chain connects TRBV21-1 to TRBJ1-5; whether TRBD1, the table's D call, matches the DNA was not checked. TRBV21-1 is an annotated pseudogene. The CDR3 extends over 15 amino acids. CDR3 residues: CARRQGRGHNQPQHF. The CDR3, as DNA: TGTGCCAGAAGACAGGGAAGGGGGCACAATCAGCCCCAGCATTTT.

This clone appeared a single time. The rearrangement links TRBV5-1 to TRBJ1-2; TRBD1 might be the D (6 bases). The CDR3 length is 15 residues. V lost 4 bases and J lost 0, with 13 bases in between. Germline V gene lookup returns CDR1 SGHRS and CDR2 YFSETQ. CDR3 DNA sequence: TGCGCCAGCAGCCTAACAGGGTATACTAACTATGGCTACACCTTC. It translates to CASSLTGYTNYGYTF.

The rearrangement links TRBV6-5 to TRBJ1-2, with D possibly being TRBD1 (5 bases). The germline CDR1 and CDR2 sequences are MNHEY and SVGAGI. The CDR3 totals 13 residues. Deletions cut 7 bases from V and 5 bases from J, with 14 bases between. CDR3 sequence reads: CASTPDRDYGYTF. The CDR3 DNA sequence: TGTGCCAGCACGCCCGACAGAGATTATGGCTACACCTTC.

V gene TRBV19 combines with J gene TRBJ1-1; D is possibly TRBD1 (5 bases). V was shortened by 1 base and J by 1 base, with 10 bases between the two germline ends. In germline, CDR1 is LNHDA, CDR2 SQIVND (reference sequence). CDR3 length equals 15 residues. This chain's CDR3 is CASSIGGSQNTEAFF. DNA for the CDR3: TGTGCCAGTAGTATAGGGGGCAGCCAGAACACTGAAGCTTTCTTT. The whole variable domain, filled in from reference TRBV19 and TRBJ1-1, reads DGGITQSPKYLFRKEGQNVTLSCEQNLNHDAMYWYRQDPGQGLRLIYYSQIVNDFQKGDIAEGYSVSREKKESFPLTVTSAQKNPTAFYLCASSIGGSQNTEAFFGQGTRLTVV.